What follows are 14 T cell receptor beta chains derived from one specimen sequenced in a study of shared clonotypes between healthy human individuals. Profiling relied on immunoSEQ multiplex PCR, and the TCRdb table lists in-frame clones only, not all of them. The sample includes 2,100,000 or so clones, 90% to 97% of them seen just once. The specimen was naive CD4+ T cells sorted from blood. Stated subset: CD45RA+ positively selected. The receptors were sampled from a man between 18 and 29 years old in good health.

The chain combines TRBV6-1 with TRBJ1-6; 9 bases match TRBD1. Per the germline V gene, CDR1 is MNHNS and CDR2 is SASEGT. V was clipped by 3 bases and J by 7 bases; unmatched bases: 16. This CDR3 has 19 residues. CDR3 coding DNA: TGTGCCAGCAGTGACACACAGGGGGCTATTACTCTGCTAAATTCACCCCTCCACTTT. It translates to CASSDTQGAITLLNSPLHF.

This clone is a singleton in its sample. This chain connects TRBV5-1 to TRBJ2-5, with D possibly matching TRBD2 (5 bases). The ends were cut back, 5 bases at V and 4 bases at J, with 18 bases in the middle. The CDR3 loop spans 15 amino acids. Germline V CDR1 and CDR2: SGHRS, YFSETQ. DNA for the CDR3: TGCGCCAGCAGTTTTGGCCGGGCTAGCCGAGAGACCCAGTACTTC. Encoded protein: CASSFGRASRETQYF.

With respect to this clone: Other DNA sequences in this sample translate to the same CDR3. This rearrangement joins TRBV18 to TRBJ1-4; D gene uncertain. This CDR3 is built from 11 residues. Trimming shortened V by 3 bases and J by 8 bases, and 4 bases separated the two germline ends. Looked up from germline, CDR1 is KGHSH and CDR2 is LQKENI. This chain's CDR3 is CASSPGEKLFF. As DNA, the CDR3 is TGTGCCAGCTCACCCGGGGAAAAACTGTTTTTT. Variable domain in full (rest from reference TRBV18 and TRBJ1-4): NAGVMQNPRHLVRRRGQEARLRCSPMKGHSHVYWYRQLPEEGLKFMVYLQKENIIDESGMPKERFSAEFPKEGPSILRIQQVVRGDSAAYFCASSPGEKLFFGSGTQLSVL.

The J gene is TRBJ2-7, the V gene TRBV5-6, with 8 bases fitting TRBD1. The length of the CDR3 is 17 residues. The germline CDR1 and CDR2 sequences are SGHDT and YYEEEE. V lost 4 bases to trimming and J lost 2 bases; unmatched junction nucleotides: 14. The CDR3 sequence is CASSDSPGQATPYEQYF. CDR3 coding DNA: TGTGCCAGCAGCGATTCCCCGGGACAGGCCACCCCCTACGAGCAGTACTTC.

The chain links TRBV5-3 to TRBJ1-4; TRBD1 might be the D (5 bases). TRBV5-3 is assigned to the ORF class and has an uncertain function. The CDR3 totals 16 residues. V lost 3 bases to trimming and J lost 0 bases, with 12 bases between them. Written as DNA, the CDR3 is TGTGCCAGAAGCTGCACACAGGTTGCAACTAATGAAAAACTGTTTTTT. It encodes CARSCTQVATNEKLFF.

The chain couples TRBV10-2 to TRBJ2-6; D ambiguous. The germline gives CDR1 WSHSY, CDR2 SAAADI. Trimming pared 4 bases from V and 1 base from J, leaving 8 bases between. This CDR3 is built from 15 residues. This CDR3 reads CASSGRASGANVLTF. CDR3 nucleotides: TGCGCCAGCAGTGGAAGGGCTTCTGGGGCCAACGTCCTGACTTTC.

J is TRBJ1-1 and V is TRBV9; possibly TRBD1 for D (6 bases). The length of the CDR3 is 15 residues. Germline loops: CDR1 SGDLS, CDR2 YYNGEE. With 4 bases removed from V and 5 bases from J, the gap between germline ends came to 18 bases. The CDR3 loop is CASSSSQGIGTEAFF. The CDR3 DNA reads TGTGCCAGCAGCTCTTCACAGGGAATCGGGACTGAAGCTTTCTTT.

This clone was counted once. V and J are TRBV7-2 and TRBJ2-7; 8 positions match TRBD2. Germline assignment: CDR1 SGHTA and CDR2 FQGNSA. The trim removed 1 base at V and 3 bases at J, leaving 2 bases unmatched. This CDR3 comprises 14 residues. CDR3 nucleotides: TGTGCCAGCAGCTTAGAACGGGGGGGCTACGAGCAGTACTTC. It is translated as CASSLERGGYEQYF.

The chain has TRBV19 and TRBJ2-2; the D gene is possibly TRBD1 (6 bases). The CDR3 extends over 15 amino acids. Germline CDR1 LNHDA, CDR2 SQIVND (reference sequence). Trimming shortened V by 5 bases and J by 2 bases, and 12 bases separated the two germline ends. DNA of the CDR3: TGTGCCAGTAGTGGTCAGGGGACAAACACCGGGGAGCTGTTTTTT. Translating gives CASSGQGTNTGELFF.

The chain has TRBV5-4 and TRBJ2-5; 9 nucleotides align to TRBD1. This CDR3 comprises 15 residues. CDR1 is SGHNT and CDR2 is YYREEE in the germline V gene (reference sequence). The V and J ends lost 4 bases and 5 bases, in that order; junction bases with no gene match: 9. DNA for the CDR3: TGTGCCAGCAGCAGTCGGACAGGGGCGCGGGAGACCCAGTACTTC. Its translation: CASSSRTGARETQYF.

This clone came up a few times. The chain is built from TRBV2 and TRBJ1-6; the D gene is possibly TRBD1 (5 bases). This CDR3 contains 14 residues. Germline V gene sequence: CDR1 SNHLY, CDR2 FYNNEI. V lost 8 bases and J 11 bases, leaving 19 bases between the germline ends. CDR3 nucleotides: TGTGCCAGCGAGATGGGGCAGGGCCCCGCACCCCTCCACTTT. Amino acids: CASEMGQGPAPLHF.

The chain is built from TRBV7-3 and TRBJ2-7; tentatively, D is TRBD1 or TRBD2 (6 bases each). CDR3 size: 18 residues. CDR1 is SGHTA, CDR2 FQGTGA, per germline. Trimming shortened V by 0 bases and J by 0 bases, and 18 bases separated the two germline ends. Here the CDR3 DNA reads TGTGCCAGCAGCTTAACGGGGGGAGATAGGACAGCCTCCTACGAGCAGTACTTC. Translating it yields CASSLTGGDRTASYEQYF.

This chain uses TRBV6-5 with TRBJ2-3; D may be TRBD1 or TRBD2 (6 bases each). The CDR3 runs 15 residues. Germline V gives CDR1 MNHEY, CDR2 SVGAGI. Trimming left V 6 bases short and J 6 bases short, with 19 bases between. CDR3 loop: CASRLTRGVQDTQYF. CDR3 nucleotide sequence: TGTGCCAGCAGACTAACAAGGGGGGTACAGGATACGCAGTATTTT.

V is TRBV7-9 and J is TRBJ2-7; no clear D gene. Germline V gene lookup returns CDR1 SEHNR and CDR2 FQNEAQ (reference sequence). Trimming removed 1 base at V and 0 bases at J, with 4 bases between. The CDR3 extends over 13 amino acids. For the CDR3, the DNA is TGTGCCAGCAGCTTAGAGAACTCCTACGAGCAGTACTTC. Translating gives CASSLENSYEQYF.